The T cell receptor (beta chain) described here comes from a study of cytomegalovirus exposure and HLA in healthy donors. Among the 120 or so subjects of the validation cohort, separate from the roughly 700-subject first cohort, were the donors. There are 16 residues in the CDR3. The germline CDR1 and CDR2 sequences are PRHDT and FYEKMQ (reference sequence). Trimming removed 5 bases from V and 1 base from J, with 18 bases in between. Measured with immunoSEQ multiplex PCR; TCRdb has only the in-frame clones, and not every one. The sample contains some 41,000 clones, over 85% of which appear only once.

Material: PBMCs. The source of this sequence is a woman in her late teens or twenties in good health and CMV-seronegative. The chain joins TRBV13 to TRBJ2-7, with D perhaps matching TRBD2 (6 bases). The CDR3: CASSLRLGGISYEQYF. The CDR3 bases are TGTGCCAGCAGCCTCCGACTAGGAGGGATATCCTACGAGCAGTACTTC.